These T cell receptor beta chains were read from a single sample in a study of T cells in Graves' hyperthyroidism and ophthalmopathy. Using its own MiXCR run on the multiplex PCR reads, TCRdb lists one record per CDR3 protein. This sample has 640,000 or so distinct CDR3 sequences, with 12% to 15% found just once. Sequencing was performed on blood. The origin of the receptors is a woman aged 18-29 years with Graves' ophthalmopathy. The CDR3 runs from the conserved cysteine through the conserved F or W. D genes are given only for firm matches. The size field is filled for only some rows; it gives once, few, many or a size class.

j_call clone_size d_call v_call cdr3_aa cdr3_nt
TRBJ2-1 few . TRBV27 CASSWAGGSYNEQFF TGTGCCAGCAGTTGGGCAGGCGGCTCCTACAATGAGCAGTTCTTC
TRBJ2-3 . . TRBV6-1 CASSSIPDTQYF TGTGCCAGCAGCAGCATCCCAGATACGCAGTATTTT
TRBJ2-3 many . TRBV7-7 CASSLHGASTDTQYF TGTGCTAGCAGCTTACACGGGGCTAGCACAGATACGCAGTATTTT
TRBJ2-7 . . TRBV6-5 CASSSPGLRPTYEQYF TGTGCCAGCAGTTCCCCGGGACTCCGACCCACCTACGAGCAGTACTTC
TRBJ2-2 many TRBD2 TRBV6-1 CASSWSSGNTGELFF TGTGCCAGCAGTTGGTCTAGCGGGAACACCGGGGAGCTGTTTTTT
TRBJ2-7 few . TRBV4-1 CASSATRAGGTFHEQYF TGCGCCAGCAGCGCTACTCGGGCGGGTGGGACTTTTCACGAGCAGTACTTC
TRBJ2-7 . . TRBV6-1 CASSAYGQSYEQYF TGTGCCAGCAGTGCCTATGGACAGTCCTACGAGCAGTACTTC
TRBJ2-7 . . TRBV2 CASNTGLTPYEQYF TGTGCCAGCAACACCGGACTAACACCCTACGAGCAGTACTTC
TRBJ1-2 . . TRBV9 CASSNGQGRVLDGYTF TGTGCCAGCAGCAACGGACAAGGGCGCGTATTGGATGGCTACACCTTC
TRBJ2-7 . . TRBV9 CASSVYGEARYEQYF TGTGCCAGCAGCGTATACGGGGAGGCGCGGTACGAGCAGTACTTC
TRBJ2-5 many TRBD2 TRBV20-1 CSARDGTSGNQETQYF TGCAGTGCTAGAGATGGGACTAGCGGGAACCAAGAGACCCAGTACTTC
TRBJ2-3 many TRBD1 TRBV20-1 CSAAANSDRGRVWDTQYF TGCAGTGCCGCCGCTAACTCGGACAGGGGGCGCGTCTGGGATACGCAGTATTTT
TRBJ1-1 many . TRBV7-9 CASSPRQVFMNTEAFF TGTGCCAGCAGCCCAAGACAGGTATTCATGAACACTGAAGCTTTCTTT
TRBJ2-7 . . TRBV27 CASSLGSRYERYF TGTGCCAGCAGTCTTGGTAGCAGGTACGAGCGGTACTTC
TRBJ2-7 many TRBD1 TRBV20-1 CSASPWGTGTGPYEQYF TGCAGTGCTAGTCCCTGGGGGACCGGGACAGGGCCCTACGAGCAGTACTTC
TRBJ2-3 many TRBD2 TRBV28 CASSTGRADADTQYF TGTGCCAGCAGCACCGGGAGGGCCGATGCAGATACGCAGTATTTT
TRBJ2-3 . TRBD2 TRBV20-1 CSAHSLAGGTDTQYF TGCAGTGCCCACAGTCTAGCGGGAGGCACAGATACGCAGTATTTT
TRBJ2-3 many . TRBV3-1 CASSQVGDTQYF TGTGCCAGCAGCCAAGTCGGTGATACGCAGTATTTT
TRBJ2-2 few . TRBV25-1 CASRRQGVAGELFF TGTGCCAGCAGGCGGCAGGGAGTAGCCGGGGAGCTGTTTTTT
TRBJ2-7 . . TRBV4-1 CASGHLSHEQYF TGCGCCAGCGGACACTTATCGCACGAGCAGTACTTC
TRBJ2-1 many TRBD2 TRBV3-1 CASSQGSGRSYNEQFF TGTGCCAGCAGCCAAGGGTCCGGGAGGTCCTACAATGAGCAGTTCTTC
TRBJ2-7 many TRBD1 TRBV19 CASSHRDRGSYEQYF TGTGCCAGTAGTCACCGGGACAGGGGCTCCTACGAGCAGTACTTC
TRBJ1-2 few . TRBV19 CASRPPGDGYTF TGTGCCAGTAGACCCCCGGGGGATGGCTACACCTTC
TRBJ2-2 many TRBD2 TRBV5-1 CASRSSGRADGELFF TGCGCCAGCAGGTCTAGCGGGAGAGCTGACGGGGAGCTGTTTTTT
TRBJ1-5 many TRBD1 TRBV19 CASSTFRGQGGQPQHF TGTGCCAGTAGTACCTTTCGAGGACAGGGCGGGCAGCCCCAGCATTTT
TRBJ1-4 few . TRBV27 CASSRIGRDTHNEKLFF TGTGCCAGCAGCAGAATAGGCCGGGACACCCATAATGAAAAACTGTTTTTT
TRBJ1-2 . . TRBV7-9 CASSPPTGSNYGYTF TGTGCCAGCAGCCCCCCGACAGGATCTAACTATGGCTACACCTTC
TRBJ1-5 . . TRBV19 CASSIGARGYNQPQHF TGTGCCAGTAGTATTGGGGCGAGGGGATATAATCAGCCCCAGCATTTT
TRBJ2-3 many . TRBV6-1 CASSLSSRTDTQYF TGTGCCAGCAGCCTCTCCTCCCGAACAGATACGCAGTATTTT
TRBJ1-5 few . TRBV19 CASGGQGPNQPQHF TGTGCCAGCGGCGGACAAGGACCAAATCAGCCCCAGCATTTT
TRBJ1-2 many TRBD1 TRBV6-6 CASSYSDRAGYGYTF TGTGCCAGCAGTTACTCGGACAGGGCGGGCTATGGCTACACCTTC
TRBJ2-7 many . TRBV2 CASSEGRAREQYF TGTGCCAGCAGTGAAGGTCGAGCCCGCGAGCAGTACTTC
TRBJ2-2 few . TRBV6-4 CASSDSGGNANTGELFF TGTGCCAGCAGTGACTCTGGGGGGAACGCGAACACCGGGGAGCTGTTTTTT
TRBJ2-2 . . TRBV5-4 CASSLDFHANTGELFF TGTGCCAGCAGCTTGGACTTTCACGCGAACACCGGGGAGCTGTTTTTT
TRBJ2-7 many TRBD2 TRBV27 CASRLGTSGLAYEQYF TGTGCCAGCAGGCTAGGGACTAGCGGGCTGGCCTACGAGCAGTACTTC
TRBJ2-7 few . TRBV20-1 CSARIQTGPPYEQYF TGCAGTGCTAGAATTCAGACAGGTCCTCCCTACGAGCAGTACTTC
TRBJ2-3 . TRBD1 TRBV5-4 CASSVDRLSDTQYF TGTGCCAGCAGCGTGGACAGGCTATCAGATACGCAGTATTTT